This TCR beta chain was sequenced during a study of radiation and T cells in renal cell carcinoma. Overall study findings and caveats: In blood, top tumor clones expanded by 2 weeks, shrinking by 4.

The repertoire was sequenced with immunoSEQ multiplex PCR; TCRdb's copy has only in-frame clones and lacks some. The sample contains 50,000 to 65,000 clones, 60% to 85% of which appear only once. A remark on this clone: Its antigen remains unknown.

The CDR3 sequence is 15 residues long. Germline V gives CDR1 SNHLY, CDR2 FYNNEI. V gave up 1 base and J gave up 0 bases, with 7 bases separating them. Time point indicated: blood 4 weeks post-SBRT, at nephrectomy. Noted treatment: 15 Gy SBRT to primary tumor, nephrectomy 4 weeks later. Nephrectomy followed 15 Gy stereotactic body radiation by 4 weeks. This receptor was obtained from a man in his fifties or sixties with renal cell carcinoma. The source material was blood, sampled from a patient whose treatment included radiotherapy and nephrectomy. The J gene is TRBJ1-5, the V gene TRBV2; the D is unclear. CDR3 region: CASSEGGYSNQPQHF. The CDR3 nucleotides read TGTGCCAGCAGTGAAGGAGGGTATAGCAATCAGCCCCAGCATTTT.